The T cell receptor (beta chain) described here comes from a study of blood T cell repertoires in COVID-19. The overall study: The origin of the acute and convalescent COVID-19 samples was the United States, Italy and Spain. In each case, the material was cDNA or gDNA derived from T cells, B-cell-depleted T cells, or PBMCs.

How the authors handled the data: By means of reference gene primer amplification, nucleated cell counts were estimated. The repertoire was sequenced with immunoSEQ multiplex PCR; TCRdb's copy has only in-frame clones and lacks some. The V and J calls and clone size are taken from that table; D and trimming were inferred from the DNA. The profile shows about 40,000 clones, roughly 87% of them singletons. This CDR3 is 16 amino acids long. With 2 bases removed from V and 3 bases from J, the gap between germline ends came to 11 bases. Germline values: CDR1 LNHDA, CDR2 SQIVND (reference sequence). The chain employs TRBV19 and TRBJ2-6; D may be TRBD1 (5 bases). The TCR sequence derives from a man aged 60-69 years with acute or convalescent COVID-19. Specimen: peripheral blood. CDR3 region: CASSIRGSLGANVLTF. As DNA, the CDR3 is TGTGCCAGTAGTATAAGGGGTTCGCTTGGGGCCAACGTCCTGACTTTC.